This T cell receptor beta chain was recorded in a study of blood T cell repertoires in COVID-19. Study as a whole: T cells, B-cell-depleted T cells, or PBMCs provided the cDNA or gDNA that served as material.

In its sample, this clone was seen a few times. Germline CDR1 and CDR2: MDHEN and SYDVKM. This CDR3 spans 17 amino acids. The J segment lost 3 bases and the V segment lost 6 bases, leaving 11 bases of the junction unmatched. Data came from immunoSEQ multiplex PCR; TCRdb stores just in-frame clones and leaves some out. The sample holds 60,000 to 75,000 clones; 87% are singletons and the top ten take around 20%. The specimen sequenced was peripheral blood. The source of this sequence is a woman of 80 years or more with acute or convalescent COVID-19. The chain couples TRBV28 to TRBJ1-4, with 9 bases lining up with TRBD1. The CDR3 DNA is TGTGCCAGCAGGCCGGGACAGGGTAAATGGGCTAATGAAAAACTGTTTTTT. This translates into CASRPGQGKWANEKLFF.